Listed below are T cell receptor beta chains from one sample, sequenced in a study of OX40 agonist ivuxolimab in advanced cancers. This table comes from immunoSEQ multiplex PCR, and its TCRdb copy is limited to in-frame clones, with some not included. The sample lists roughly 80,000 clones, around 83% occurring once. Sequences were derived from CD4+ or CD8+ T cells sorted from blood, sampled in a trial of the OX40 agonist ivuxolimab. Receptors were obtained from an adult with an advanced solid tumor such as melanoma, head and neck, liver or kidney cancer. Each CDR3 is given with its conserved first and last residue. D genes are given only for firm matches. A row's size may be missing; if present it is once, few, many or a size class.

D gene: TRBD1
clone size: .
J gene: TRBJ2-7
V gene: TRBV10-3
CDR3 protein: CAISEDRGRQYF
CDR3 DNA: TGTGCCATCAGTGAGGACAGGGGACGGCAGTACTTC

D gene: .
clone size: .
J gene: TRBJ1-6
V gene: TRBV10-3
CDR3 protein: CAISPAGHSPLHF
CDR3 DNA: TGTGCCATCAGTCCCGCCGGACATTCACCCCTCCACTTT

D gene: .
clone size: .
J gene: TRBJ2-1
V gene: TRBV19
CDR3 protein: CASRLQGSSYNEQFF
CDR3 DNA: TGTGCCAGTCGACTACAGGGCAGCTCCTACAATGAGCAGTTCTTC

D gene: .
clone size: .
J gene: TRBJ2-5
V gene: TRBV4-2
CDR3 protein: CASSRGGSSAGAIQETQYF
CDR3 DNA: TGTGCCAGCAGCCGCGGCGGGTCCAGCGCAGGGGCGATTCAAGAGACCCAGTACTTC

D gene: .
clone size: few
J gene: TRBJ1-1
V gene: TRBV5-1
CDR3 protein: CASSLASKANTEAFF
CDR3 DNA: TGCGCCAGCAGCTTGGCCTCGAAGGCGAACACTGAAGCTTTCTTT

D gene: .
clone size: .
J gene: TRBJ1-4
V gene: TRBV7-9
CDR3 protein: CASSSLEARGEKLFF
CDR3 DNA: TGTGCCAGCAGCTCGCTCGAGGCCAGGGGTGAAAAACTGTTTTTT

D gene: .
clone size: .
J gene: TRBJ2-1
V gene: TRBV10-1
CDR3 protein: CASSEVGGAGYNEQFF
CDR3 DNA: TGCGCCAGCAGTGAGGTAGGAGGGGCCGGATACAATGAGCAGTTCTTC

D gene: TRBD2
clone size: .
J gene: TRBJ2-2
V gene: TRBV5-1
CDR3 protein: CASSLERGDTGELFF
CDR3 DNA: TGCGCCAGCAGCTTGGAGCGGGGAGACACCGGGGAGCTGTTTTTT

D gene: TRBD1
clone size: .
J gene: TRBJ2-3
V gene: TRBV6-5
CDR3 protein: CASSPGTGGPDTQYF
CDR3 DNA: TGTGCCAGCAGCCCTGGGACAGGAGGGCCAGATACGCAGTATTTT

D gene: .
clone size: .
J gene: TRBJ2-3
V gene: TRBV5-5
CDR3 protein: CASSRDIPGDTQYF
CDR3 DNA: TGTGCCAGCAGCCGGGACATTCCAGGAGATACGCAGTATTTT

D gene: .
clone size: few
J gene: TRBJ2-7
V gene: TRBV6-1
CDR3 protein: CASSEKGQSYEQYF
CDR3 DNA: TGTGCCAGCAGTGAAAAAGGGCAGTCCTACGAGCAGTACTTC

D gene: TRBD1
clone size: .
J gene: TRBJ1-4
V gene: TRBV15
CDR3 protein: CATSRDFSDPRTGFYEKLFF
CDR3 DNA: TGTGCCACCAGCAGAGATTTCTCCGACCCCCGGACAGGGTTTTATGAAAAACTGTTTTTT

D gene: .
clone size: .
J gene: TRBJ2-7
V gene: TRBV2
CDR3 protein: CATSPGRLSYEQYF
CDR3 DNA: TGTGCCACCTCCCCCGGCCGGTTGTCCTACGAGCAGTACTTC

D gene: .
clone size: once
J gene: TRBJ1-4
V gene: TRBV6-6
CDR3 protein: CASTGQTEKLFF
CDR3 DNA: TGTGCCAGCACTGGACAGACGGAAAAACTGTTTTTT

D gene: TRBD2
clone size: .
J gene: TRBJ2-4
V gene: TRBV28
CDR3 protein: CASSTLAARAKNIQYF
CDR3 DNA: TGTGCCAGCAGTACCCTAGCGGCCCGAGCCAAAAACATTCAGTACTTC

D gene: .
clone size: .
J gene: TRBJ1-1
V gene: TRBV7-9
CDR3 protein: CASSLDDVEAFF
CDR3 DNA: TGTGCCAGCAGCTTAGACGATGTTGAAGCTTTCTTT

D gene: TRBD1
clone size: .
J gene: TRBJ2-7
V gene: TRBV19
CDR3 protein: CASSIDRTGPYEQYF
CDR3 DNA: TGTGCCAGTAGTATAGATCGGACAGGGCCCTACGAGCAGTACTTC

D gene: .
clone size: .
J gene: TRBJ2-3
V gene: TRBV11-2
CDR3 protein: CASSPGQLLDTQYF
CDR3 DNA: TGTGCCAGCAGCCCAGGACAGTTACTGGATACGCAGTATTTT

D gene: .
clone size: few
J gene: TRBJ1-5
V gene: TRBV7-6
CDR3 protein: CASSSGPLEQPQHF
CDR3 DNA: TGTGCCAGCAGCTCCGGACCGCTCGAACAGCCCCAGCATTTT

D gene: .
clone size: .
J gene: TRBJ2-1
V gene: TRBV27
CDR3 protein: CASSFLPTLENEQFF
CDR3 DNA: TGTGCCAGCAGTTTCTTGCCAACCTTGGAGAATGAGCAGTTCTTC

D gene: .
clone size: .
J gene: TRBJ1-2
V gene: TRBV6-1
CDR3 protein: CASSESIAGYTF
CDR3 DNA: TGTGCCAGCAGTGAAAGTATTGCAGGCTACACCTTC

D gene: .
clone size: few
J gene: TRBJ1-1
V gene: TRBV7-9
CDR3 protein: CASSPSTENTEAFF
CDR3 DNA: TGTGCCAGCAGCCCATCGACGGAGAACACTGAAGCTTTCTTT

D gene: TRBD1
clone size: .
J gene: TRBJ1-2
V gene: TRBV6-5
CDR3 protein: CASSYSSGTAYYGYTF
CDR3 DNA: TGTGCCAGCAGTTACTCTTCCGGGACAGCCTACTATGGCTACACCTTC

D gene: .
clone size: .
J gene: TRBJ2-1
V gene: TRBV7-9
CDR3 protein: CASSSTGRRRREQFF
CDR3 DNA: TGTGCCAGCAGCTCAACCGGGAGACGAAGGAGGGAGCAGTTCTTC

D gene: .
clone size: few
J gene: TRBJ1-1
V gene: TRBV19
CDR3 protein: CASSMHTEAFF
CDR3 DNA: TGTGCCAGTAGTATGCACACTGAAGCTTTCTTT

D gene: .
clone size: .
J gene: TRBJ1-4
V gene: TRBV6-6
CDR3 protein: CASSYSRGDGEKLFF
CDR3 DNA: TGTGCCAGCAGTTACTCGAGGGGGGATGGTGAAAAACTGTTTTTT

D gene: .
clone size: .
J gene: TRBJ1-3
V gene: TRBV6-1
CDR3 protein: CASSEWGRPGNTIYF
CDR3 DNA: TGTGCCAGCAGTGAATGGGGGAGACCTGGAAACACCATATATTTT

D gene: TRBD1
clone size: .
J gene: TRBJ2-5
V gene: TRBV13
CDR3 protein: CASSGRQGIGETQYF
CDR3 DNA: TGTGCCAGCAGCGGCCGACAGGGGATAGGAGAGACCCAGTACTTC

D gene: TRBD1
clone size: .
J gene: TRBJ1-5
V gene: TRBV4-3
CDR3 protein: CASSQGAGGSDQPQHF
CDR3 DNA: TGCGCCAGCAGCCAAGGGGCAGGGGGGTCCGATCAGCCCCAGCATTTT

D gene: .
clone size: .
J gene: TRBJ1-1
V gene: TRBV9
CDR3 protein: CASSVGPAKNTEAFF
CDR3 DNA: TGTGCCAGCAGCGTAGGGCCAGCCAAAAACACTGAAGCTTTCTTT

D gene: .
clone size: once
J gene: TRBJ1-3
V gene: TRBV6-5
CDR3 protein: CASSQHYSGNTIYF
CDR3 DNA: TGTGCCAGCAGTCAGCATTACTCTGGAAACACCATATATTTT

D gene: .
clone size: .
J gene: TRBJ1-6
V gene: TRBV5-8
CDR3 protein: CASFGLKSPLHF
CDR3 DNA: TGTGCCAGCTTCGGCCTTAAGTCACCCCTCCACTTT

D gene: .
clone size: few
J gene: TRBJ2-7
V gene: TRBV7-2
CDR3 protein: CASSPRRYEQYF
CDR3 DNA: TGTGCCAGCAGCCCCAGGAGGTACGAGCAGTACTTC

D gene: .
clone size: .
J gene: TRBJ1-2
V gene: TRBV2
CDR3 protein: CASSDRSYGYTF
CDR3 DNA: TGTGCCAGCAGTGACCGGAGCTATGGCTACACCTTC

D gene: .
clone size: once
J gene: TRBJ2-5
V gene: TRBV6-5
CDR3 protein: CASSYGEETQYF
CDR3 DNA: TGTGCCAGCAGTTACGGGGAAGAGACCCAGTACTTC

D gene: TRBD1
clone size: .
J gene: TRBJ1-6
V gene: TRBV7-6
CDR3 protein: CASSLDRGRGPLHF
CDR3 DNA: TGTGCCAGCAGCCTCGACAGGGGCCGGGGACCCCTCCACTTT